This TCR beta chain came from a study of cytomegalovirus exposure and HLA in healthy donors. Regarding the study as a whole: Association of 16,951 TCR beta sequences with HLA alleles was found at 0.05 false discovery rate in a later analysis.

In the case of this clone: Its antigen is currently unknown.

This CDR3 is 13 amino acids long. Looked up from germline, CDR1 is LNHDA and CDR2 is SQIVND (reference sequence). The V gene lost 10 bases and the J gene lost 1 base, with 13 bases spanning the gap. Everyone who donated was a healthy bone marrow donor. The study ran its PCR with 60 Vbeta and 13 Jbeta primers. Sequenced by immunoSEQ multiplex PCR; TCRdb stores in-frame clones only, minus some. The data contain 100,000 to 150,000 clones, 75% of them singletons. The clonotype originates from a woman in her 50s in good health and CMV-seronegative. The sequenced sample was PBMCs. This chain uses TRBV19 with TRBJ1-1, with a possible D match to TRBD1 (5 bases). The DNA for the CDR3 is TGTGCCACGATTCAGGGAGGGAACACTGAAGCTTTCTTT. It is translated as CATIQGGNTEAFF.